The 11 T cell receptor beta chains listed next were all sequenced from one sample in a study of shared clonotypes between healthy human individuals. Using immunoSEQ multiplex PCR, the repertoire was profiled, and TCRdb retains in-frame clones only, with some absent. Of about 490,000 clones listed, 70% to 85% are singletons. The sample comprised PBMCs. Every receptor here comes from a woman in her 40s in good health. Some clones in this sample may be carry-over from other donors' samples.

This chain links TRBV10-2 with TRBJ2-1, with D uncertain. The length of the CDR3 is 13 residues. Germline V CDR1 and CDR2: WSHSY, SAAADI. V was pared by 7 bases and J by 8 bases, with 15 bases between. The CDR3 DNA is TGCGCCAGCACTCCGATAGGCGGTTATGAGCAGTTCTTC. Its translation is CASTPIGGYEQFF.

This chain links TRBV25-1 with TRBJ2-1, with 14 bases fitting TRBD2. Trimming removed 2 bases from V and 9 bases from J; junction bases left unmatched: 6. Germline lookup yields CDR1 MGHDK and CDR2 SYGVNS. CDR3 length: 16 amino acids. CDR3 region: CASSEPGTSGRGEQFF. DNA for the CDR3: TGTGCCAGCAGTGAACCCGGGACTAGCGGGAGAGGTGAGCAGTTCTTC.

CDR3 protein: CASAQGAGTDTQYF. In DNA, the CDR3 is TGTGCCAGCGCCCAGGGGGCTGGCACAGATACGCAGTATTTT. The chain uses TRBV9 and TRBJ2-3; 8 positions match TRBD1. V shed 7 bases and J 1 base; nucleotides not matched to a gene: 5. This CDR3 has 14 amino acids. Looked up from germline, CDR1 is SGDLS and CDR2 is YYNGEE.

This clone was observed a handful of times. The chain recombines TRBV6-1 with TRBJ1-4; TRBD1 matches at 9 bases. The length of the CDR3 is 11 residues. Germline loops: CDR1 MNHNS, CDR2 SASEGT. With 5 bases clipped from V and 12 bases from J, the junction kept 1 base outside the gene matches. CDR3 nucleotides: TGTGCCAGCAGTACAGGGGGCGAACTGTTTTTT. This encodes CASSTGGELFF.

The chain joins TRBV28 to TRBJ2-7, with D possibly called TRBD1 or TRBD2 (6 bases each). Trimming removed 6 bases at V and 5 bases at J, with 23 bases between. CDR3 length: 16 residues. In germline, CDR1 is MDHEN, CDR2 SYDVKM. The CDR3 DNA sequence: TGTGCCAGCAGGACCTCGGGGGCAGCCGGGCTACACGAGCAGTACTTC. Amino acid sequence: CASRTSGAAGLHEQYF.

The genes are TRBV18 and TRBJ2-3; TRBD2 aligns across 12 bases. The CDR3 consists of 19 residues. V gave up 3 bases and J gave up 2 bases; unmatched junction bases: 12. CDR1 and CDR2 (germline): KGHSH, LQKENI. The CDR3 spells CASSPVAPTSGSITDTQYF. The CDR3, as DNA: TGTGCCAGCTCACCCGTCGCTCCGACTAGCGGGAGTATCACAGATACGCAGTATTTT.

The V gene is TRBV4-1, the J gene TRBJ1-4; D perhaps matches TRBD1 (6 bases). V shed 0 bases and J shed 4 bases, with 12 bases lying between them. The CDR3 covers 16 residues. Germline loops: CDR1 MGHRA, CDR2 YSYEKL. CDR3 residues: CASSQDPGANNEKLFF. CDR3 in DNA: TGCGCCAGCAGCCAAGACCCAGGGGCTAATAATGAAAAACTGTTTTTT.

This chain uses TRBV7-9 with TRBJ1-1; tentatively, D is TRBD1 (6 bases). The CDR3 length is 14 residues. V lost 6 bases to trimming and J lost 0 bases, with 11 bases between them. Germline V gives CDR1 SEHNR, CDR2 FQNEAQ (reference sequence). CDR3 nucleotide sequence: TGTGCCAGCAGGGACACAGGGATGAACACTGAAGCTTTCTTT. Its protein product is CASRDTGMNTEAFF.

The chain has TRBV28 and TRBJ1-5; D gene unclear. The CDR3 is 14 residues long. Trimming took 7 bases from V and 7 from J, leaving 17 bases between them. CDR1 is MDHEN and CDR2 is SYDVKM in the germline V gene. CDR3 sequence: CASTLGQEGQPQHF. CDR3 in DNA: TGTGCCAGCACCCTCGGGCAGGAGGGCCAGCCCCAGCATTTT.

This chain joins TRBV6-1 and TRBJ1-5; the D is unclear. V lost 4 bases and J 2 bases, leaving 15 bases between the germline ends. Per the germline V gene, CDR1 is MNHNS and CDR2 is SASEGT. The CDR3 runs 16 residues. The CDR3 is CASSGSRQSRNQPQHF. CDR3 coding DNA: TGTGCCAGCAGTGGGTCGCGCCAATCACGCAATCAGCCCCAGCATTTT.

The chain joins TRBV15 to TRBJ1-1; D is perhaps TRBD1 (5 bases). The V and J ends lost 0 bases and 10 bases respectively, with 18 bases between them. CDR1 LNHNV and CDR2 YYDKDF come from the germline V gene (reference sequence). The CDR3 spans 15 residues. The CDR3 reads CATSREGQGLGGAFF. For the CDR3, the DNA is TGTGCCACCAGCAGAGAAGGCCAGGGCCTCGGGGGAGCTTTCTTT.